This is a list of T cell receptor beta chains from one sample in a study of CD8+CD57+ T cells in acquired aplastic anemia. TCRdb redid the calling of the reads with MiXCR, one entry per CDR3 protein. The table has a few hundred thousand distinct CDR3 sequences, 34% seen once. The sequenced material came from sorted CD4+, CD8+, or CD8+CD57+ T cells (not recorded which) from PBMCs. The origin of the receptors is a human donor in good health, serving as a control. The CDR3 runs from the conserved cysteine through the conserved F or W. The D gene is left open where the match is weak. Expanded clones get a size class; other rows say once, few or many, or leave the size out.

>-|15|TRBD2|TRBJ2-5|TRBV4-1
CASSRSGRGGETQYF
TGCGCCAGCAGCCGTAGCGGGAGGGGGGGAGAGACCCAGTACTTC
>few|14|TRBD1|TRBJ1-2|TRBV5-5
CASSQIGQAGGYTF
TGTGCCAGCAGCCAAATAGGACAGGCTGGCGGCTACACCTTC
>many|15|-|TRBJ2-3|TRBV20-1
CSARGPGGATDTQYF
TGCAGTGCCAGAGGCCCAGGGGGGGCAACAGATACGCAGTATTTT
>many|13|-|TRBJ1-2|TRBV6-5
CASSYSGRYGYTF
TGTGCCAGCAGTTACTCTGGACGGTATGGCTACACCTTC
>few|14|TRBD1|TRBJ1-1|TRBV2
CASKEQGADTEAFF
TGTGCCAGCAAGGAACAGGGGGCAGACACTGAAGCTTTCTTT
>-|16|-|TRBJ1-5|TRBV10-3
CAISDGGVSSNQPQHF
TGTGCCATCAGTGATGGCGGGGTTTCGAGCAATCAGCCCCAGCATTTT
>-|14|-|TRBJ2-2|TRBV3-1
CVSSLIENTGELFF
TGTGTCAGCAGCCTCATCGAGAACACCGGGGAGCTGTTTTTT
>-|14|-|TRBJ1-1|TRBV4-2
CASSQDFGGGEAFF
TGTGCCAGCAGCCAAGATTTTGGGGGTGGTGAAGCTTTCTTT
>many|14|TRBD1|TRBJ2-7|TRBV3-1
CASSQGTGGVPQYF
TGTGCCAGCAGCCAAGGGACAGGGGGGGTTCCGCAGTACTTC
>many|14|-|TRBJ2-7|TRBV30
CAWSMPTRGNEQYF
TGTGCCTGGAGCATGCCCACCAGGGGAAACGAGCAGTACTTC
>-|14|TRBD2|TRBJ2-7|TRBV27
CASTRAGSSYEQYF
TGTGCCAGCACCAGAGCGGGGAGCTCCTACGAGCAGTACTTC
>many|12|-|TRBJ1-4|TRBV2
CASSEWGEKLFF
TGTGCCAGCAGTGAATGGGGTGAAAAACTGTTTTTT
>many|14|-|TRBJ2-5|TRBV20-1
CSARDSRQQETQYF
TGCAGTGCTAGAGACTCCCGACAGCAAGAGACCCAGTACTTC
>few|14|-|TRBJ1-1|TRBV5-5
CASSSQRGNTEAFF
TGTGCCAGCAGCTCACAACGGGGGAACACTGAAGCTTTCTTT
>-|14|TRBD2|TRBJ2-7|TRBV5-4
CASSGGTSGYEQYF
TGTGCCAGCAGCGGGGGGACTAGCGGGTACGAGCAGTACTTC
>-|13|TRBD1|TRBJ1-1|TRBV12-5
CASGLVQGSEAFF
TGTGCTAGTGGTTTGGTACAGGGGTCTGAAGCTTTCTTT
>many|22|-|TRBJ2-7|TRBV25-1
CANSDFRATQSSDGFSSYEQYF
TGTGCCAACAGTGATTTCCGAGCAACTCAGTCTAGCGATGGATTTAGCTCCTACGAGCAGTACTTC
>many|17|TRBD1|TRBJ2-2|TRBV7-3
CASSLGRGQANTGELFF
TGTGCCAGCAGCTTAGGCAGGGGGCAGGCGAACACCGGGGAGCTGTTTTTT
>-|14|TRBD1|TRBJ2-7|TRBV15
CATSRDRGPYEQYF
TGTGCCACCAGCAGAGACAGGGGGCCCTACGAGCAGTACTTC
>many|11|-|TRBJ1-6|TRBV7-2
CASAYNSPLHF
TGTGCCAGCGCCTATAATTCACCCCTCCACTTT
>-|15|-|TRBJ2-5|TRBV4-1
CASGQVGGVGETQYF
TGCGCCAGCGGCCAAGTAGGGGGTGTGGGAGAGACCCAGTACTTC
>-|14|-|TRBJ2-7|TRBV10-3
CAINHSAGGGGQYF
TGTGCCATCAACCACTCGGCAGGAGGAGGAGGGCAGTACTTC
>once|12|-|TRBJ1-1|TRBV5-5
CASAYREAEAFF
TGTGCCAGTGCTTACAGGGAGGCTGAAGCTTTCTTT
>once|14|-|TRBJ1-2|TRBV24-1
CATSDLQGDRGYTF
TGTGCCACCAGTGATTTGCAAGGGGATCGTGGCTACACCTTC
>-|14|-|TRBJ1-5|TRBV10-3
CAISEGAGGLPQHF
TGTGCCATCAGTGAGGGGGCTGGCGGGTTACCCCAGCATTTT
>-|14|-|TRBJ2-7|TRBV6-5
CASSYPSTRTPQYF
TGTGCCAGCAGTTACCCTTCGACACGGACACCGCAGTACTTC